The TCR beta chain described here comes from a study of cytomegalovirus exposure and HLA in healthy donors. Study-wide findings and caveats: Presence/absence analysis assumed near-uniform sequencing depth across donors.

PCR employed 60 Vbeta and 13 Jbeta primers. TCRdb keeps only in-frame clones here, not all; method: immunoSEQ multiplex PCR. The profile shows roughly 150,000 clones, more than 60% of them singletons. Notes on this clone: Its antigen is not known.

Germline values: CDR1 SGHVS, CDR2 FQNEAQ. V was trimmed by 3 bases and J by 7 bases, leaving 12 bases between them. This CDR3 comprises 14 residues. The clonotype originates from a man in his late teens or twenties in good health and CMV-seropositive. Sequenced material: PBMCs. The V call is TRBV7-8, the J call TRBJ1-4, with a tentative D call TRBD1 (5 bases). The CDR3 protein is CASSFRFGGEKLFF. The CDR3 region has the DNA TGTGCCAGCAGCTTCCGGTTCGGGGGTGAAAAACTGTTTTTT.